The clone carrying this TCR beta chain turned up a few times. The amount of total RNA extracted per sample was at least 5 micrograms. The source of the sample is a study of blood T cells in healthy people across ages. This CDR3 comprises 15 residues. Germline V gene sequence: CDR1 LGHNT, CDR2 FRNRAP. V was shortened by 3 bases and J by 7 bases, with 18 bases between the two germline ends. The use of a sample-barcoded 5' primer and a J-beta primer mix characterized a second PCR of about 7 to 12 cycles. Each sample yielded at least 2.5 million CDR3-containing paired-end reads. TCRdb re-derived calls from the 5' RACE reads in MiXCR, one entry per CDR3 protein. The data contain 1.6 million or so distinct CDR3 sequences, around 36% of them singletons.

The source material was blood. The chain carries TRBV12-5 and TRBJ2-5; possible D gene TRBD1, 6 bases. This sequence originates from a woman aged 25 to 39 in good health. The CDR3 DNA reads TGTGCTAGTGGTTTAGATCAAAACTTACAGGGGACCCAGTACTTC. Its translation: CASGLDQNLQGTQYF.